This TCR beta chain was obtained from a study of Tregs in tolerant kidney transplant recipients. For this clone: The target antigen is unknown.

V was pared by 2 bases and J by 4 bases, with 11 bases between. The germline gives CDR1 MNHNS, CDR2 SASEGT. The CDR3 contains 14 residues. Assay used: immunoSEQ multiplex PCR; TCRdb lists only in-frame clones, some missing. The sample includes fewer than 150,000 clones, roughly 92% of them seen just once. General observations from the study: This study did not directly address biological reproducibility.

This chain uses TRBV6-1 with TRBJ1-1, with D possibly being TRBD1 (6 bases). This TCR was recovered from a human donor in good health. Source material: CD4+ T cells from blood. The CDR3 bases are TGTGCCAGCAGTGAAAGGCAGGGGATCACTGAAGCTTTCTTT. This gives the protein CASSERQGITEAFF.